This T cell receptor beta chain emerged from a study of T cell responses to AZD1222 COVID-19 vaccine. The assay was immunoSEQ multiplex PCR, and TCRdb's table has in-frame clones only and misses some. The table records 100,000 to 150,000 clones, around 93% of them present only once. Trimming removed 0 bases from V and 10 bases from J, with 10 bases in between. From germline, CDR1 is MNHNS and CDR2 SASEGT. The CDR3 is made up of 12 amino acids. The chain joins TRBV6-1 to TRBJ2-7; D unclear. This material consisted of peripheral blood, taken on day 0 of AZD1222 vaccination. The TCR was taken from an adult in good health. The CDR3 DNA sequence: TGTGCCAGCAGTGAAGCAGTGCCTAGACAGTACTTC. The encoded protein is CASSEAVPRQYF.